This T cell receptor (beta chain) is from a study of CD8 T cells in Susac syndrome. Study summary: Patients with Susac syndrome were, at the time of blood collection, therapy-naive, maintained on corticosteroids, or maintained on intravenous immunoglobulin alone.

Random hexamers were used to reverse transcribe about 0.45 to 1 ug of RNA. TCRdb fed the immunoSEQ multiplex PCR reads into MiXCR, producing one record per CDR3 protein. The table includes about 82,000 distinct CDR3 sequences, roughly 96% detected once. CD8+ and CD4+ T cells taken from blood had their TCR beta sequenced. CDR1 is SNHLY, CDR2 FYNNEI, per germline. The CDR3 has 11 residues. Trimming took 4 bases from V and 4 from J, leaving 4 bases between them. To note about this clonotype: Its cognate antigen is unknown.

Study results and caveats: A handful of Susac-specific public clones appeared in CD8+ TEMRA repertoires, and 15 to 20 in total CD8+ repertoires.

The V gene is TRBV2, the J gene TRBJ1-1; D is uncertain. This sequence was found in a human donor with Susac syndrome. The sequenced material came from CD8+ T cells from PBMCs. For the CDR3, the DNA is TGTGCCAGCAGTGTATCCACTGAAGCTTTCTTT. This gives the protein CASSVSTEAFF.